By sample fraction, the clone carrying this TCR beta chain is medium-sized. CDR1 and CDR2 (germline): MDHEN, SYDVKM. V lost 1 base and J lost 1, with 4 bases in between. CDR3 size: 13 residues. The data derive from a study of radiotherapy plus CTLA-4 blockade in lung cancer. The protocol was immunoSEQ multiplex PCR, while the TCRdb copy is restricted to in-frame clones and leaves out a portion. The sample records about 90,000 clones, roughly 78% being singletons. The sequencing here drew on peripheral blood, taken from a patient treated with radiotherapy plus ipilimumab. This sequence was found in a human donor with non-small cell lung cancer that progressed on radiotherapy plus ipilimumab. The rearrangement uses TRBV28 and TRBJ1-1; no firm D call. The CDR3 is CASSLSGNTEAFF. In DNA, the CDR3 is TGTGCCAGCAGTTTATCGGGGAACACTGAAGCTTTCTTT.